The 28 T cell receptor beta chains reported below all come from one sample, sequenced in a study of early T cells in non-severe SARS-CoV-2 infection. Each CDR3 protein gets one entry after TCRdb re-called the 5' RACE reads with MiXCR. The sample lists some 77,000 distinct CDR3 sequences, approximately 5% occurring once. The sample here was whole blood, taken at baseline. These receptors all stem from an adult who was a healthcare worker with PCR-confirmed SARS-CoV-2 infection or an uninfected control (not recorded which).

This clonotype appeared a few times. The genes are TRBV10-2 and TRBJ2-3; 10 bases agree with TRBD1. The germline V gene has CDR1 WSHSY and CDR2 SAAADI. The CDR3 runs 16 residues. J lost 4 bases, V lost 5 bases, and 9 bases had no gene match. CDR3: CASSSRQGARADTQYF. The CDR3 nucleotides read TGCGCCAGCAGTAGCCGACAGGGGGCGCGGGCAGATACGCAGTATTTT.

This clonotype appeared a few times. The chain links TRBV18 to TRBJ2-7; D is ambiguous. Germline V gene sequence: CDR1 KGHSH, CDR2 LQKENI. The CDR3 consists of 13 residues. V was cut by 0 bases and J by 7 bases, with 10 bases left in between. CDR3 sequence (DNA): TGTGCCAGCTCACCACCCTCCAGAGTTGAGCAGTACTTC. Translating gives CASSPPSRVEQYF.

There are a few counts of this clonotype. The chain employs TRBV6-5 and TRBJ1-6; 7 bases map to TRBD1. Germline lookup yields CDR1 MNHEY and CDR2 SVGAGI. The CDR3 contains 17 residues. The ends lost 1 base at V and 4 bases at J; junction bases unmatched: 7. CDR3 sequence: CASSYLIGTEYNSPLHF. CDR3 in DNA: TGTGCCAGCAGTTACTTAATAGGGACAGAGTATAATTCACCCCTCCACTTT.

This clonotype was counted ten times or more. The chain recombines TRBV27 with TRBJ2-5, with D maybe TRBD2 (7 bases). Germline lookup yields CDR1 MNHEY and CDR2 SMNVEV (reference sequence). The CDR3 has 12 residues. With 2 bases removed from V and 9 bases from J, the gap between germline ends came to 10 bases. The CDR3 DNA reads as TGTGCCAGCAGTTTAATAGGGGGGGCCCAGTACTTC. Amino acids: CASSLIGGAQYF.

The chain links TRBV10-3 to TRBJ2-7, with D perhaps TRBD2 (6 bases). The CDR3 is 13 residues long. Looked up from germline, CDR1 is ENHRY and CDR2 is SYGVKD. The germline V and J ends were trimmed by 10 bases and 1 base, with 14 bases remaining between them. The CDR3 region is CATRSGESYEQYF. In DNA form, the CDR3 reads TGTGCCACCAGATCGGGGGAATCCTACGAGCAGTACTTC.

This chain links TRBV28 with TRBJ1-1; D call uncertain. Germline V lookup: CDR1 MDHEN, CDR2 SYDVKM. The CDR3 loop spans 11 amino acids. Trimming shortened V by 8 bases and J by 10 bases, and 14 bases separated the two germline ends. The DNA for the CDR3 is TGTGCCAGCCTGAGGCGGCCTACAGCTTTCTTT. Protein: CASLRRPTAFF.

This clonotype was observed a few times. The chain recombines TRBV7-8 with TRBJ2-5; D not resolved. Trimming removed 2 bases from V and 7 bases from J, with 11 bases in between. The germline V gene has CDR1 SGHVS and CDR2 FQNEAQ. This CDR3 has 13 amino acids. The CDR3 coding sequence is TGTGCCAGCAGCTTAAGTGGTGTGCTGACCCAGTACTTC. Its protein product is CASSLSGVLTQYF.

This rearrangement joins TRBV2 to TRBJ2-7; D might be TRBD2 (5 bases). Trimming took off 8 bases at V and 7 bases at J, with 9 bases between the two ends. CDR3 size: 10 residues. Germline V gene data show CDR1 as SNHLY and CDR2 as FYNNEI. CDR3 in amino acids: CASRDFEQYF. DNA for the CDR3: TGTGCCAGCCGGGATTTTGAGCAGTACTTC.

A note on this clonotype: Given a much more abundant clone one base away, this may be a read error. CDR3 residues: CSSSLETQYF. CDR3 in DNA: TGCAGTTCTAGTTTGGAGACCCAGTACTTC. The chain couples TRBV20-1 to TRBJ2-5; D gene unclear. The V gene's germline CDR1 is DFQATT and CDR2 SNEGSKA (reference sequence). The length of the CDR3 is 10 residues.

The gene calls are TRBV29-1 and TRBJ2-2; 12 nucleotides agree with TRBD1. This CDR3 comprises 14 residues. Germline values: CDR1 SQVTM, CDR2 ANQGSEA. The V and J ends lost 7 bases and 2 bases, in that order; junction bases with no gene match: 2. As DNA, the CDR3 is TGCAGCGCAGGGACAGGGGGCAACACCGGGGAGCTGTTTTTT. Translating gives CSAGTGGNTGELFF.

The table lists this clonotype with many counts. This rearrangement joins TRBV6-2 or TRBV6-3 to TRBJ2-1, with a weak D call TRBD2 (7 bases). Trimming left V 4 bases short and J 9 bases short, with 10 bases between. The length of the CDR3 is 12 residues. CDR1 and CDR2 from the germline V gene are MNHEY and SVGEGT. For the CDR3, the DNA is TGTGCCAGCAGTTTAGGGGGGGTTGAGCAGTTCTTC. Amino acid sequence: CASSLGGVEQFF.

This clonotype was observed at least ten times. The chain recombines TRBV7-9 with TRBJ2-1, with 12 nucleotides matching TRBD2. CDR1 and CDR2 from the germline V gene are SEHNR and FQNEAQ (reference sequence). This CDR3 comprises 16 residues. CDR3: CVSGQASGRAGNEQFF. The CDR3 DNA reads as TGTGTCTCAGGCCAGGCTAGCGGGAGGGCCGGGAATGAGCAGTTCTTC.

This clonotype was seen a handful of times. V is TRBV5-1 and J is TRBJ2-2; TRBD2 aligns across 12 bases. The CDR3 loop spans 16 amino acids. The germline CDR1 and CDR2 sequences are SGHRS and YFSETQ. Trimming took 6 bases from V and 4 from J; bases not matched to a gene: 7. CDR3 DNA: TGCGCCAGCAACCCTAGCGGGAGGGACGGCACCGGGGAGCTGTTTTTT. Its translation is CASNPSGRDGTGELFF.

This chain joins TRBV2 and TRBJ2-1; 9 bases fit TRBD2. Per the germline V gene, CDR1 is SNHLY and CDR2 is FYNNEI. V dropped 8 bases and J dropped 12; count of bases not matched to a gene: 5. The CDR3 is 11 amino acids. CDR3 protein: CASGSGSRQFF. The CDR3 DNA follows: TGTGCCAGCGGTAGCGGGAGTCGGCAGTTCTTC.

This clonotype was seen many times. This chain uses TRBV4-2 with TRBJ1-1; D gene unclear. Trimming left V 5 bases short and J 3 bases short, with 13 bases between. This CDR3 is 14 amino acids long. Germline-derived CDR1 and CDR2 are LGHNA and YNFKEQ. The CDR3 here is CASSFVRVDTEAFF. CDR3 DNA: TGTGCCAGCAGCTTTGTGAGGGTGGACACTGAAGCTTTCTTT.

This clonotype turned up a few times. This chain connects TRBV29-1 to TRBJ1-5, with D possibly being TRBD1 (5 bases). Trimming stripped 4 bases from V and 5 bases from J, with 12 bases between. CDR1 is SQVTM and CDR2 is ANQGSEA in the germline V gene. This CDR3 is built from 13 residues. The CDR3 nucleotides read TGCAGCGTTGCCTTAGGAGGGGATCAGCCCCAGCATTTT. It is translated as CSVALGGDQPQHF.

This clonotype was recorded a few times. The rearrangement links TRBV9 to TRBJ2-1; the match to TRBD2 covers 13 bases. V lost 4 bases and J lost 3; bases outside the gene matches: 7. Germline CDR1 reads SGDLS; CDR2 reads YYNGEE. This CDR3 contains 17 residues. The CDR3 DNA reads TGTGCCAGCAGCCCCCGACTAGCGGGAGGATACTACAATGAGCAGTTCTTC. Its translation: CASSPRLAGGYYNEQFF.

This chain connects TRBV9 to TRBJ2-7; possible D gene TRBD1, 6 bases. The CDR3 spans 15 residues. The germline V gene encodes CDR1 SGDLS and CDR2 YYNGEE. With 4 bases removed from V and 5 bases from J, the gap between germline ends came to 19 bases. CDR3 sequence: CASSTHTGPVNEQYF. The CDR3 region has the DNA TGTGCCAGCAGCACCCATACAGGGCCGGTGAACGAGCAGTACTTC.

This clonotype was observed at least ten times. The chain has TRBV7-9 and TRBJ1-5; D gene ambiguous. The CDR3 is made up of 15 amino acids. The V and J ends lost 1 base and 4 bases respectively, with 11 bases between them. In germline, CDR1 is SEHNR, CDR2 FQNEAQ (reference sequence). In DNA, the CDR3 is TGTGCCAGCAGCTTAGGGAACGGGGTAAATCAGCCCCAGCATTTT. It translates to CASSLGNGVNQPQHF.

This clonotype has at least ten counts. Mismatch with germline at one junction end may stem from a read error. V gene TRBV7-6 combines with J gene TRBJ1-1, with no clear D. This CDR3 spans 14 amino acids. The germline V gene has CDR1 SGHVS and CDR2 FNYEAQ. CDR3 region: CASSLARQSGEAFF. CDR3 in DNA: TGTGCCAGCAGCTTAGCGCGTCAATCGGGTGAAGCCTTCTTT.

The sample holds many counts of this clonotype. This chain uses TRBV29-1 with TRBJ1-5, with 10 bases aligning to TRBD1. Germline CDR1 is SQVTM and CDR2 is ANQGSEA. The V and J ends lost 7 bases and 5 bases, in that order; junction bases with no gene match: 5. The CDR3 is 13 residues long. As DNA, the CDR3 is TGCAGCGGGGGACAGGGGACCGATCAGCCCCAGCATTTT. Its protein product is CSGGQGTDQPQHF.

The table lists this clonotype with a count of one. The rearrangement uses TRBV20-1 and TRBJ2-1, with D unclear. The germline V and J ends were trimmed by 6 bases and 3 bases, with 12 bases remaining between them. The CDR3 totals 13 residues. Per germline, CDR1 DFQATT and CDR2 SNEGSKA (reference sequence). The CDR3 is CSAPSTGYNEQFF. CDR3 sequence (DNA): TGCAGTGCCCCGAGCACGGGCTACAATGAGCAGTTCTTC.

CDR3 amino acids: CASSPWSGSTDTQYF. The CDR3 nucleotides read TGTGCCAGCAGCCCCTGGAGCGGCAGCACAGATACGCAGTATTTT. This chain uses TRBV7-9 with TRBJ2-3; D perhaps matches TRBD2 (5 bases). With 5 bases removed from V and 0 bases from J, the gap between germline ends came to 12 bases. The CDR3 is 15 amino acids. Per the germline V gene, CDR1 is SEHNR and CDR2 is FQNEAQ (reference sequence). The complete variable domain, with remaining parts taken from reference TRBV7-9 and TRBJ2-3, reads DTGVSQNPRHKITKRGQNVTFRCDPISEHNRLYWYRQTLGQGPEFLTYFQNEAQLEKSRLLSDRFSAERPKGSFSTLEIQRTEQGDSAMYLCASSPWSGSTDTQYFGPGTRLTVL.

For the CDR3, the DNA is TGCAGCACTAGCGGGAGGGCCCCCGGGATAGATACGCAGTATTTT. Protein: CSTSGRAPGIDTQYF. This chain joins TRBV29-1 and TRBJ2-3, with TRBD2 matching over 13 bases. The CDR3 loop spans 15 amino acids. The junction had 10 bases not matched to a gene; V was cut back by 8 bases and J by 5 bases. CDR1 and CDR2 (germline): SQVTM, ANQGSEA.

This clonotype occurred a few times. V and J are TRBV11-2 and TRBJ2-1; the match to TRBD2 covers 7 bases. Trimming at V came to 1 base and at J to 8 bases, leaving 5 bases not matched to a gene. Germline loops: CDR1 SGHAT, CDR2 FQNNGV. The CDR3 spans 14 residues. The CDR3 loop is CASSLVGTTDEQFF. In nucleotides, the CDR3 is TGTGCCAGCAGCTTAGTCGGGACTACGGATGAGCAGTTCTTC.

The DNA of the CDR3 is TGCAGTGCTAGAGATCCTAGACTAGCGGGATCGAAAACACAATACGAGCAGTACTTC. It is translated as CSARDPRLAGSKTQYEQYF. V usage is TRBV20-1 and J usage is TRBJ2-7, with 11 bases that match TRBD2. V dropped 0 bases and J dropped 4; count of bases not matched to a gene: 17. The CDR3 has 19 residues. Germline CDR1 and CDR2: DFQATT and SNEGSKA (reference sequence).

This clonotype was counted only a few times. V usage is TRBV9 and J usage is TRBJ2-5, with D possibly being TRBD1 or TRBD2 (5 bases each). The CDR3 spans 13 residues. Germline V lookup: CDR1 SGDLS, CDR2 YYNGEE. V was clipped by 6 bases and J by 4 bases, with 13 bases between them. CDR3 sequence: CASNRDVLETQYF. The DNA of the CDR3 is TGTGCCAGCAACCGGGACGTCTTAGAGACCCAGTACTTC. Full variable domain (remainder filled in from reference TRBV9 and TRBJ2-5): DSGVTQTPKHLITATGQRVTLRCSPRSGDLSVYWYQQSLDQGLQFLIQYYNGEERAKGNILERFSAQQFPDLHSELNLSSLELGDSALYFCASNRDVLETQYFGPGTRLLVL.

The gene calls are TRBV12-3 or TRBV12-4 and TRBJ1-5, with 8 bases matching TRBD1. This CDR3 is built from 16 residues. Trimming removed 5 bases from V and 2 bases from J; junction bases left unmatched: 8. The CDR3 DNA is TGTGCCAGCAGTCCTCAGGGGGCGCGAGGCAATCAGCCCCAGCATTTT. This translates into CASSPQGARGNQPQHF.